Sequencing of this TCR beta chain was carried out in a study of shared clonotypes between healthy human individuals. Terminally differentiated effector memory CD45RA+ cells were excluded from the naive CD8 cells, which were CD45RO-negative and positively selected for CCR7. Of note for this clone: The antigen is undetermined.

Whole-study findings and limits: Non-shared clonotypes showed lower generation probabilities than clonotypes common to all four donors. Generally, naive subsets came out with larger estimated richness than memory subsets. The study's rarefaction showed incomplete sorted-subset sequencing despite large depth.

Only in-frame clones appear in the TCRdb table, and some are missing; sequencing was by immunoSEQ multiplex PCR. The data contain about 2.2 million clones, around 93% of them seen just once; the ten biggest clones take up more than 1.5%. The V gene's germline CDR1 is MNHEY and CDR2 SVGAGI. Trimming left V 0 bases short and J 3 bases short, with 6 bases between. The CDR3 consists of 14 residues. The V gene is TRBV6-5, the J gene TRBJ1-5; no firm D call. The specimen was naive CD8+ T cells from PBMCs. The source of this sequence is a man aged 18 to 30 in good health. Some clones in this sample may be carry-over from other donors' samples. The CDR3 reads CASSYSNNNQPQHF. The CDR3 DNA is TGTGCCAGCAGTTACTCGAACAACAATCAGCCCCAGCATTTT.